The source of this T cell receptor (beta chain) is a study of T cells in Graves' hyperthyroidism and ophthalmopathy. Whole-study findings and limits: Ophthalmopathy and stable hyperthyroidism were separated by a 13 V-J model.

On this clonotype itself: Its antigen is currently unknown.

Pregnant or lactating patients were excluded, as were those with uncontrolled infection or other autoimmune disease. V lost 2 bases and J 0 bases, leaving 4 bases between the germline ends. Germline CDR1 is GTSNPN and CDR2 is SVGIG (reference sequence). This CDR3 has 13 amino acids. RNA transcripts yielded amplified TCR beta CDR3 regions. TCR CDR3 underwent first-round RT-PCR with the HTBI primer set. TCRdb passed the multiplex PCR reads through MiXCR, listing each CDR3 protein once. The table includes 650,000 to 700,000 distinct CDR3 sequences, 15% to 20% detected once. The TCR originated in a man in his fifties with Graves' hyperthyroidism. Sequencing input: blood. The V gene is TRBV30, the J gene TRBJ1-4; no definite D call. In nucleotides, the CDR3 is TGTGCCTGGAGTCAGCCAACTAATGAAAAACTGTTTTTT. As protein: CAWSQPTNEKLFF.